The 15 T cell receptor beta chains given below trace back to one sample, sequenced in a study of T cells in women clearing cervical HPV infection. Libraries were prepared by immunoSEQ multiplex PCR; TCRdb keeps only in-frame clonotypes and omits some of them. There are 20,000 to 25,000 clones in the sample, with 5% to 6.5% held by the top ten. What was sequenced was blood buffy coat. All receptors derive from a woman aged 18 to 75 with a cervical HPV16 infection that either progressed to CIN3+ or cleared (not recorded which).

In the case of this clone: Read coverage stops 3 residues before the CDR3 terminus; the germline J gene supplies the remainder. The V call is TRBV20-1, the J call TRBJ2-7, with no clear D. This CDR3 region has 17 residues. CDR1 is DFQATT and CDR2 is SNEGSKA in the germline V gene (reference sequence). V was cut by 2 bases and J by 0 bases, with 20 bases left in between. CDR3 sequence: CSARRIDPRQSSYEQYF. The CDR3 DNA, read in part, is TGCAGTGCTAGACGAATAGACCCCAGGCAAAGCTCCTACGAG.

For this clone: The read comes to an end 3 residues before the CDR3 does, leaving the germline J gene to fill in the end. The chain is built from TRBV29-1 and TRBJ2-7; possible D gene TRBD1, 6 bases. The CDR3 sequence is 13 residues long. The V and J ends lost 3 bases and 2 bases respectively, with 11 bases between them. The germline CDR1 and CDR2 sequences are SQVTM and ANQGSEA. CDR3 sequence reads: CSVEGTGTYEQYF. Incomplete CDR3 DNA: TGCAGCGTTGAGGGCACAGGGACCTACGAG.

Concerning this clone itself: Read data end 3 residues before the CDR3 end; the end is taken from the germline J gene. The V gene is TRBV19, the J gene TRBJ1-1; TRBD1 might be the D (6 bases). The CDR3 loop spans 14 amino acids. Germline loops: CDR1 LNHDA, CDR2 SQIVND (reference sequence). The germline V and J ends were trimmed by 6 bases and 0 bases, with 11 bases remaining between them. The sequenced CDR3 bases are TGTGCCAGTAGAACCGACAGGATGAACACTGAA. Residues: CASRTDRMNTE. The whole CDR3 protein reads CASRTDRMNTEAFF.

Details on this clone: The CDR3 goes on 3 residues after the read ends, and that part is filled in from the germline J gene. The chain links TRBV19 to TRBJ2-1, with 11 bases that match TRBD2. V was clipped by 4 bases and J by 3 bases; unmatched bases: 5. The CDR3 extends over 16 amino acids. Germline CDR1 LNHDA, CDR2 SQIVND (reference sequence). The CDR3 loop is CASSKASGRYYNEQFF. The CDR3 DNA, read in part, is TGTGCCAGTAGTAAAGCTAGCGGGAGGTACTACAATGAG.

Details on this clone: A read error may account for a junction end that differs from germline. Coverage ceases 3 residues before the CDR3 finishes, and the germline J gene fills in the end. The chain employs TRBV4-2 and TRBJ2-7, with D perhaps TRBD2 (5 bases). Germline lookup yields CDR1 LGHNA and CDR2 YNFKEQ. This CDR3 contains 14 residues. The CDR3 loop reads CASSRTVLSYEQYF. The CDR3 DNA, read in part, is TGCGCCAGCAGTAGGACTGTTCTCTCCTACGAG.

Turning to this clone: The read comes to an end 3 residues before the CDR3 does, leaving the germline J gene to fill in the end. The J gene is TRBJ1-4, the V gene TRBV2; weak D call: TRBD1 (6 bases). Trimming left V 10 bases short and J 0 bases short, with 15 bases between. The CDR3 totals 15 residues. The germline V gene encodes CDR1 SNHLY and CDR2 FYNNEI. The CDR3 loop reads CATLDSYATNEKLFF. The sequenced part of the CDR3 DNA is TGTGCCACATTGGACAGCTATGCAACTAATGAAAAA. Combining the CDR3 with reference TRBV2 and TRBJ1-4 gives the whole variable domain EPEVTQTPSHQVTQMGQEVILRCVPISNHLYFYWYRQILGQKVEFLVSFYNNEISEKSEIFDDQFSVERPDGSNFTLKIRSTKLEDSAMYFCATLDSYATNEKLFFGSGTQLSVL.

In the case of this clone: The read terminates 3 residues before the CDR3 end, so the remaining end is supplied by the germline J gene. This chain links TRBV28 with TRBJ1-2; 9 nucleotides match TRBD1. The CDR3 runs 16 residues. V lost 8 bases and J lost 7; bases outside the gene matches: 17. Germline assignment: CDR1 MDHEN and CDR2 SYDVKM. The CDR3: CASAVWGTGTGIGYTF. The sequenced CDR3 bases are TGTGCCAGCGCAGTTTGGGGGACCGGGACAGGGATTGGC.

About this clone itself: The observed sequence ends 3 residues before the CDR3 terminus, with the missing tail filled in from the germline J gene. The chain joins TRBV18 to TRBJ2-3; TRBD2 is a possible D gene (7 bases). The germline V gene has CDR1 KGHSH and CDR2 LQKENI. V shed 5 bases and J shed 1 base, with 28 bases lying between them. The CDR3 extends over 20 amino acids. Partial CDR3 DNA: TGTGCCAGCTCAGAGCGGACTAGAGGACAGAGAACTAAGGGCACAGATACG. Translation: CASSERTRGQRTKGTDT. The full-length CDR3 reads as CASSERTRGQRTKGTDTQYF.

By frequency, this clone is medium-sized. The CDR3 end falls 3 residues outside the read, so it is completed with the germline J gene. This sequence joins TRBV19 and TRBJ2-3; no clear D gene. The CDR3 totals 15 residues. Germline lookup yields CDR1 LNHDA and CDR2 SQIVND (reference sequence). V was cut by 5 bases and J by 0 bases, with 12 bases left in between. CDR3 in amino acids: CASSPRYRSTDTQYF. The sequenced CDR3 bases are TGTGCCAGTAGTCCCCGGTATCGTAGCACAGATACG.

Concerning this clone: The read finishes 3 residues shy of the CDR3 end, and the germline J gene is used to complete it. This chain uses TRBV19 with TRBJ2-5, with 9 positions matching TRBD1. J was trimmed by 3 bases and V by 4 bases; bases with no gene match: 6. CDR1 LNHDA and CDR2 SQIVND come from the germline V gene (reference sequence). CDR3 length equals 15 residues. Incomplete CDR3 DNA: TGTGCCAGTAGTACGCCGGGACAGGGTAAAGAGACC. Its translation: CASSTPGQGKET. The full CDR3 protein reads CASSTPGQGKETQYF.

With regard to this clone: Read sequence stops 3 residues before the CDR3 end, and the germline J gene provides the missing end. The rearrangement links TRBV4-2 to TRBJ2-2, with TRBD2 identical over 11 bases. CDR1 and CDR2 from the germline V gene are LGHNA and YNFKEQ. J was trimmed by 2 bases and V by 4 bases; bases with no gene match: 6. The length of the CDR3 is 17 residues. The CDR3 here is CASSRGLAAINTGELFF. CDR3 DNA (partial): TGTGCCAGCAGCCGGGGACTAGCGGCTATAAACACCGGGGAG.

As concerns this clone: The CDR3 end is not reached by the read, which stops 3 residues before it; the germline J gene fills it in. The gene calls are TRBV11-3 and TRBJ2-1, with TRBD2 matching over 13 bases. CDR3 length: 15 amino acids. Looked up from germline, CDR1 is SGHNT and CDR2 is YENEEA. V trimming: 1 base; J trimming: 9 bases; junction bases outside the gene matches: 3. This CDR3 reads CASSLGLAGGGEQFF. The sequenced CDR3 bases are TGTGCCAGCAGCTTAGGACTAGCGGGAGGCGGTGAG.

As for this clone: The read ends 3 residues before the CDR3 terminus; that terminus is restored from the germline J gene. The chain uses TRBV20-1 and TRBJ2-1; 10 nucleotides agree with TRBD2. After removal of 1 base from V and 0 bases from J, the junction contained 9 bases not matched to a gene. Per the germline V gene, CDR1 is DFQATT and CDR2 is SNEGSKA (reference sequence). The CDR3 consists of 18 residues. The sequenced CDR3 bases are TGCAGTGCTAGAGGGCTAGCGGGAGTGATGAGCTCCTACAATGAG. It specifies CSARGLAGVMSSYNE. The complete CDR3 sequence is CSARGLAGVMSSYNEQFF.

A note on this clone: The read gets to within 3 residues of the CDR3 end, and the germline J gene fills in the rest. The chain couples TRBV7-2 to TRBJ1-1, with D tentatively TRBD1 (5 bases). This CDR3 has 15 residues. Trimming left V 1 base short and J 0 bases short, with 9 bases between. The V gene's germline CDR1 is SGHTA and CDR2 FQGNSA. CDR3 bases read: TGTGCCAGCAGCTTAGGGGTCAGGGTGAACACTGAA. Translated, it gives CASSLGVRVNTE. The full CDR3 sequence reads CASSLGVRVNTEAFF.

On this clone: The read gets to within 3 residues of the CDR3 end, and the germline J gene fills in the rest. The V call is TRBV11-2, the J call TRBJ2-3; the match to TRBD2 covers 12 bases. V dropped 6 bases and J dropped 7; count of bases not matched to a gene: 8. There are 15 residues in the CDR3. Per germline, CDR1 SGHAT and CDR2 FQNNGV. This chain's CDR3 is CASRSTSGRWHTQYF. The sequenced CDR3 bases are TGTGCCAGCAGATCCACTAGCGGGAGGTGGCATACG. The full variable domain, rest sourced from reference TRBV11-2 and TRBJ2-3, is EAGVAQSPRYKIIEKRQSVAFWCNPISGHATLYWYQQILGQGPKLLIQFQNNGVVDDSQLPKDRFSAERLKGVDSTLKIQPAKLEDSAVYLCASRSTSGRWHTQYFGPGTRLTVL.